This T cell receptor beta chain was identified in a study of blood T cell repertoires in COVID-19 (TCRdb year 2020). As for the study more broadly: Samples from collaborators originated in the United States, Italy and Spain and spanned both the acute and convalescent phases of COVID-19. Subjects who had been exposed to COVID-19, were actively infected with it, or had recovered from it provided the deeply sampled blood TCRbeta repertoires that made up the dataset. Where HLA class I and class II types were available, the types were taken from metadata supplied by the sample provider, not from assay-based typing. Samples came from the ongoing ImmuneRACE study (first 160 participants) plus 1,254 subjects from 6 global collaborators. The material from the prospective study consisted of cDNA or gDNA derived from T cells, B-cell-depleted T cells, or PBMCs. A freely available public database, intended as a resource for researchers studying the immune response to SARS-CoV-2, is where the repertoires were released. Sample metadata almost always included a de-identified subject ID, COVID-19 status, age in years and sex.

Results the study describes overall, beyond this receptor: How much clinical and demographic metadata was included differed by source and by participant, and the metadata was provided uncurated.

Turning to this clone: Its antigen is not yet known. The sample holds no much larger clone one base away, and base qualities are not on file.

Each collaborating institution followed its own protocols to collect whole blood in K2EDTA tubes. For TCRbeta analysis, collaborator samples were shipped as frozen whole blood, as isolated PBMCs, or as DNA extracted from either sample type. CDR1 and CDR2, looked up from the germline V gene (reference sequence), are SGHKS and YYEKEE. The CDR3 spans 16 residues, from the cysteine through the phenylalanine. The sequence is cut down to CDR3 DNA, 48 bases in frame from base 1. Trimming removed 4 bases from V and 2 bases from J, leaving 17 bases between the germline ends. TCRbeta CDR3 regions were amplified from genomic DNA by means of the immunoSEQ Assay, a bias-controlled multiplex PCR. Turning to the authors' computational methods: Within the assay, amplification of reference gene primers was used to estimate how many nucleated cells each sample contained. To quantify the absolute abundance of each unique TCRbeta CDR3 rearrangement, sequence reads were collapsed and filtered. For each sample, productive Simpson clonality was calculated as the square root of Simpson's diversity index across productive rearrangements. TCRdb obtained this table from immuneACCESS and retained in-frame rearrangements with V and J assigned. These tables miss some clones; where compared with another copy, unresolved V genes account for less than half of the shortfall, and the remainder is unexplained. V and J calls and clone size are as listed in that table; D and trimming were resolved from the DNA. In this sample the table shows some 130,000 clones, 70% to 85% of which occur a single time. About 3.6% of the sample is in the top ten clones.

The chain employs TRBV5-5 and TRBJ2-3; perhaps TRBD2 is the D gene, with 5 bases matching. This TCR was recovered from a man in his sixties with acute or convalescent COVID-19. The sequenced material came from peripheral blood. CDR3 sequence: CASSLYASSPTDTQYF. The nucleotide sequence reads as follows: TGTGCCAGCAGCCTGTATGCTAGCTCCCCCACAGATACGCAGTATTTT.